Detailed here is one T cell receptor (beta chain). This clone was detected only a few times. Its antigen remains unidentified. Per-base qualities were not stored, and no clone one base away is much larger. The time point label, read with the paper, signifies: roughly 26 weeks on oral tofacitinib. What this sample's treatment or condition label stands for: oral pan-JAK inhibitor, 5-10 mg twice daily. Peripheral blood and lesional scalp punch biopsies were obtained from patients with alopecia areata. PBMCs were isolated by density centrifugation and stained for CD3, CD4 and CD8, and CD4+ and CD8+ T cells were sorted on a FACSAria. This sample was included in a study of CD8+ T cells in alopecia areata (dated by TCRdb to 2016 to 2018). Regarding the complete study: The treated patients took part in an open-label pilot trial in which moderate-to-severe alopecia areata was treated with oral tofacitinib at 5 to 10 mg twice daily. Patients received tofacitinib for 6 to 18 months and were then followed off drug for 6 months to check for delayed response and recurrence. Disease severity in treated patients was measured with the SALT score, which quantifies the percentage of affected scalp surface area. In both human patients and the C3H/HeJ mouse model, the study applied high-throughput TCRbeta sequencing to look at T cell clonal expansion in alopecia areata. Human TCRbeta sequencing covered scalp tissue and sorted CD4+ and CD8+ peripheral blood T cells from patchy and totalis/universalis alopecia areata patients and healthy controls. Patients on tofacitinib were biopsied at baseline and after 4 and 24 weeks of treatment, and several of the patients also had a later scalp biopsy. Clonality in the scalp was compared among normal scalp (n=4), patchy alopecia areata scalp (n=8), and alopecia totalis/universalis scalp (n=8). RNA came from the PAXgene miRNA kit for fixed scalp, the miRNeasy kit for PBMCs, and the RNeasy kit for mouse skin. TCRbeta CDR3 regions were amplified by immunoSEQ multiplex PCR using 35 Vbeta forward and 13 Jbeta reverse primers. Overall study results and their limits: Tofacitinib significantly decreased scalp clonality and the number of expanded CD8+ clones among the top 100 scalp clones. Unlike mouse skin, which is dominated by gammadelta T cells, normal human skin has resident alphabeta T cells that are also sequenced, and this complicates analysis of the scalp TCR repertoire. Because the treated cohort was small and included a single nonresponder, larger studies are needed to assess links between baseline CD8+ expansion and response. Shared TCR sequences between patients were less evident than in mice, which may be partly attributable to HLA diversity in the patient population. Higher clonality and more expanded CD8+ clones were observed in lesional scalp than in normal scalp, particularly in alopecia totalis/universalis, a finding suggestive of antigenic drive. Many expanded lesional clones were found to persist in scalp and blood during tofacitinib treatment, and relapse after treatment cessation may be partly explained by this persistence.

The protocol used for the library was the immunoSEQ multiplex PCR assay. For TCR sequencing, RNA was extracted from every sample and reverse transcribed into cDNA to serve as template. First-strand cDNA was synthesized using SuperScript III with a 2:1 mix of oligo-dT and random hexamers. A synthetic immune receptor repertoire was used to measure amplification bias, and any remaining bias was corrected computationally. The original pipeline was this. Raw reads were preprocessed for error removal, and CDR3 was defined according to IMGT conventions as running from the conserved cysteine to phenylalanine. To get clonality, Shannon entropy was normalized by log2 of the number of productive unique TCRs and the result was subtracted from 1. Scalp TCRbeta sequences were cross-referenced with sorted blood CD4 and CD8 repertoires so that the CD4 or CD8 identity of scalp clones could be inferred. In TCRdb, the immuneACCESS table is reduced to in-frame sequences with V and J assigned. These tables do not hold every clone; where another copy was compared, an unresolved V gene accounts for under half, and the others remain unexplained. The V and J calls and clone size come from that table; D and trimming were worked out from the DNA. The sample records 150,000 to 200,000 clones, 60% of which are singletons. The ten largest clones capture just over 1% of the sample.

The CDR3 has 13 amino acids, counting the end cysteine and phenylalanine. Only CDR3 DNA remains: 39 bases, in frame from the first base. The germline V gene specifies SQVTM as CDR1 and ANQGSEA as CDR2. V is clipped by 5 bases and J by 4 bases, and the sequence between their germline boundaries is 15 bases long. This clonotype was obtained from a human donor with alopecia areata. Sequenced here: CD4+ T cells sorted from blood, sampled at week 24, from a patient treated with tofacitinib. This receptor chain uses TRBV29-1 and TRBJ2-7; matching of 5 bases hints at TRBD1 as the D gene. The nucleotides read TGCAGCGTTTCTCATTCGAAGGGGTACGAGCAGTACTTC. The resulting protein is CSVSHSKGYEQYF.